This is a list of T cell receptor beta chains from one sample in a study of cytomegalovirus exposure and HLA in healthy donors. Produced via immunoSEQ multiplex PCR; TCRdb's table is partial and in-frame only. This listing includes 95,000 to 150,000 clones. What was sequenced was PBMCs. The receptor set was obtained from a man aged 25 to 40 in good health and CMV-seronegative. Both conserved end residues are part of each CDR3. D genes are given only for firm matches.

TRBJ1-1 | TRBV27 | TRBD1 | TGTGCCAGCAGTTTATCCAGGACAGGGGTTAGCACTGAAGCTTTCTTT | CASSLSRTGVSTEAFF
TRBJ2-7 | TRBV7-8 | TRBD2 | TGTGCCAGCAGGCTAGCGGACCACTACGAGCAGTACTTC | CASRLADHYEQYF
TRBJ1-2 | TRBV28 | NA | TGTGCCAGCAGATCGCTCCGGGACACTTATTCCCTTAACTATGGCTACACCTTC | CASRSLRDTYSLNYGYTF
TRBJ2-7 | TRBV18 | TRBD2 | TGTGCCAGCTCACCCGGACTAGCGGGAGAGGGATACGAGCAGTACTTC | CASSPGLAGEGYEQYF
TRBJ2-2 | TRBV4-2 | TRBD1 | TGTGCCAGCAGCGACAGGGGGAACACCGGGGAGCTGTTTTTT | CASSDRGNTGELFF
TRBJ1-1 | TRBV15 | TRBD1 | TGTGCCACCAGCCGAGGACGGACAGGGGACTTGGAAGCTTTCTTT | CATSRGRTGDLEAFF
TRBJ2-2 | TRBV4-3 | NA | TGCGCCAGCAGCCAAGACGCAGGGGTCACCGGGGAGCTGTTTTTT | CASSQDAGVTGELFF
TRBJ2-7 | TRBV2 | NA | TGTGCCAGCAGTGTCCGAGGGAGGGCCAGGGGCGAGCAGTACTTC | CASSVRGRARGEQYF
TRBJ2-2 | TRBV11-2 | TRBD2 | TGTGCCAGCTTGGGGGCCAGCGGGAGGGCCGGGGAGCTGTTTTTT | CASLGASGRAGELFF
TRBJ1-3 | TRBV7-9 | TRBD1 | TGTGCCAGCAGCGCTGTCCGGGACAGGGCTGGAAACACCATATATTTT | CASSAVRDRAGNTIYF
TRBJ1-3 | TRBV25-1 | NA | TGTGCCAGCAGTGGAGGGACTCGGGAAAACACCATATATTTT | CASSGGTRENTIYF
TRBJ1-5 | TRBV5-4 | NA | TGTGCCAGCAGTGCGGGACGAACGAATCAGCCCCAGCATTTT | CASSAGRTNQPQHF
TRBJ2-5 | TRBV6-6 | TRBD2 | TGTGCCAGCAGTTACGGACTAGCGGGAGAAGAGACCCAGTACTTC | CASSYGLAGEETQYF
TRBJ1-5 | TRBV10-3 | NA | TGTGCCATCAGTTTTGACAGTAATCAGCCCCAGCATTTT | CAISFDSNQPQHF
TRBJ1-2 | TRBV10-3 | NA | TGTGCCATCAGTGAGTCGGGAGTCTATGGCTACACCTTC | CAISESGVYGYTF
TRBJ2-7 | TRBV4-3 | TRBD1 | TGCGCCAGCAGCCAGGACAGGGGTGCCTACGAGCAGTACTTC | CASSQDRGAYEQYF
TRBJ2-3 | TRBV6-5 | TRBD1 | TGTGCCAGCAGGACAGGGGTCACAGATACGCAGTATTTT | CASRTGVTDTQYF
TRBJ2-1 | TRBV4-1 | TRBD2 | TGCGCCAGCAGCCAACAGGCTAGCGGGAGGGTCTACAATGAGCAGTTCTTC | CASSQQASGRVYNEQFF
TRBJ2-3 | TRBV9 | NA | TGTGCCAGCAGCGTAGGTGGCAGATACACAGATACGCAGTATTTT | CASSVGGRYTDTQYF
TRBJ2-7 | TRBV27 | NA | TGTGCCAGCAGTCCCCCGGTCTCCTACGAGCAGTACTTC | CASSPPVSYEQYF
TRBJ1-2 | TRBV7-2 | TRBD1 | TGTGCCAGCAGCGCCGGGGGGACAGGGGTTTTCTATGGCTACACCTTC | CASSAGGTGVFYGYTF
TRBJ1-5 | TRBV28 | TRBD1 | TGTGCCAGCAGTTTGGGGACAGGGTTCAATCAGCCCCAGCATTTT | CASSLGTGFNQPQHF
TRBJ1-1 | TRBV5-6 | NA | TGTGCCAGCAGCCAGAAGCCACTTGTCCTGGCGGACACTGAAGCTTTCTTT | CASSQKPLVLADTEAFF
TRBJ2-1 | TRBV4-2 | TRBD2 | TGTGCCAGCAGCGAGGGACTAGGCTATGAGCAGTTCTTC | CASSEGLGYEQFF
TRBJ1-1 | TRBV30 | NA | TGTGCCTGGAGCTCCGGGAATTTGGGCACTGAAGCTTTCTTT | CAWSSGNLGTEAFF
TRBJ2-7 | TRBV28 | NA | TGTGCCAGCAGTTTGAGGCGGTCTACCGACGAGCAGTACTTC | CASSLRRSTDEQYF
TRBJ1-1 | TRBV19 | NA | TGTGCCAGTAGCCGAAACGGGTTGATGAACACTGAAGCTTTCTTT | CASSRNGLMNTEAFF
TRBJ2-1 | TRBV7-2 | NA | TGTGCCAGCAGCTTTGTAGGCGTGGCGGGGAGCTCCTACAATGAGCAGTTCTTC | CASSFVGVAGSSYNEQFF
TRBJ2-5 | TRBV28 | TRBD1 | TGTGCCAGCAGTTTGAGGGGGCTTGAGACCCAGTACTTC | CASSLRGLETQYF
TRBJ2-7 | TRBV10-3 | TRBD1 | TGTGCCATCACCCAGACAGGGAGCTCCTACGAGCAGTACTTC | CAITQTGSSYEQYF
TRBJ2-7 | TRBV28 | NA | TGTGCCAGCAGTTTTAACAGGGAGTTCGACGAGCAGTACTTC | CASSFNREFDEQYF
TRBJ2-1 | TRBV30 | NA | TGTGCCTGGAGTGTACGACTTGTGGACAATGAGCAGTTCTTC | CAWSVRLVDNEQFF
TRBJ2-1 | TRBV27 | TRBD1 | TGTGCCAGCAGTTTTAGATTCTCGGGGCAGGGGGTTCTCAATGAGCAGTTCTTC | CASSFRFSGQGVLNEQFF
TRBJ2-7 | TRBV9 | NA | TGTGCCAGCAGCGTAGGTGGGGGGGCGGACGAGCAGTACTTC | CASSVGGGADEQYF
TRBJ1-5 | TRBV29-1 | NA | TGCAGCGTTAACGGCAGGCGACGATTCCTTAGCAATCAGCCCCAGCATTTT | CSVNGRRRFLSNQPQHF
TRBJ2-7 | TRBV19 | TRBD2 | TGTGCCAGTAGGACTAGCGGGAGCTCCTACGAGCAGTACTTC | CASRTSGSSYEQYF
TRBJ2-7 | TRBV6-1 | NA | TGTGCCAGCAGTAAGGAGGTAATCTACGAGCAGTACTTC | CASSKEVIYEQYF
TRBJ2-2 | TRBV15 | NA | TGTGCCACCAGCAGAGCCAGCGTACAGGGCTCCGGGGAGCTGTTTTTT | CATSRASVQGSGELFF
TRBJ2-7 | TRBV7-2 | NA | TGTGCCAGCAGCCTAGGGGTCGGTTTTGGAGAGGACGAGCAGTACTTC | CASSLGVGFGEDEQYF
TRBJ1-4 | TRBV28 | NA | TGTGCCAGCAGTTTTCGGGGGGGTCATGAAAAACTGTTTTTT | CASSFRGGHEKLFF
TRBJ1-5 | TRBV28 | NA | TGTGCCAGCAGAGGATTCGGAGGTCGAAGCAATCAGCCCCAGCATTTT | CASRGFGGRSNQPQHF
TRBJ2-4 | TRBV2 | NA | TGTGCCGGCGGAAATCTAGCCAAAAACATTCAGTACTTC | CAGGNLAKNIQYF
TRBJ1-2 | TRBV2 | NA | TGTGCCAGCTTCCGGGGTCAGGCTTACGGCTACACCTTC | CASFRGQAYGYTF
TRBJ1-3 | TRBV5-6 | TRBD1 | TGTGCCAGCAGCCAGACAGGGATTAAAAACACCATATATTTT | CASSQTGIKNTIYF
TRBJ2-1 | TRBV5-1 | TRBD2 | TGCGCCAGCAGCTTGGCCATTCAGGCGGGAGCTAACAATGAGCAGTTCTTC | CASSLAIQAGANNEQFF
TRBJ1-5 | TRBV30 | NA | TGTGCCTGGAGTACACCACTGAACAAGCCGGGACACTTTTCTCAGCCCCAGCATTTT | CAWSTPLNKPGHFSQPQHF
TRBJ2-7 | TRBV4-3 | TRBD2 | TGCGCCAGCAGCCAAGGGGTAGCGGGACCCTACGAGCAGTACTTC | CASSQGVAGPYEQYF
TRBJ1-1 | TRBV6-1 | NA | TGTGCCAGCAGTGAGGGGCTGAACACTGAAGCTTTCTTT | CASSEGLNTEAFF
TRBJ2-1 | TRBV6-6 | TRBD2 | TGTGCCAGCAGAACTCTAGCGGGGGCCTACAATGAGCAGTTCTTC | CASRTLAGAYNEQFF
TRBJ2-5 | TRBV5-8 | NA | TGTGCCAGCAGCTGGGGGACAAAAACACGCGAGACCCAGTACTTC | CASSWGTKTRETQYF
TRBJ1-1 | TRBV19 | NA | TGTGCCAGTAGTTTCAGGTACACTGAAGCTTTCTTT | CASSFRYTEAFF
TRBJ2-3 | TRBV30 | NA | TGTGCCTGGAGTGTAGAGTTTAGCACAGATACGCAGTATTTT | CAWSVEFSTDTQYF
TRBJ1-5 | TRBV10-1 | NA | TGCGCCAGCAGAAGGAAGGGGCGCGATCAGCCCCAGCATTTT | CASRRKGRDQPQHF
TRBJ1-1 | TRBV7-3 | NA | TGTGCCAGCAGCTTATTCGTAGAGGCTGAAGCTTTCTTT | CASSLFVEAEAFF